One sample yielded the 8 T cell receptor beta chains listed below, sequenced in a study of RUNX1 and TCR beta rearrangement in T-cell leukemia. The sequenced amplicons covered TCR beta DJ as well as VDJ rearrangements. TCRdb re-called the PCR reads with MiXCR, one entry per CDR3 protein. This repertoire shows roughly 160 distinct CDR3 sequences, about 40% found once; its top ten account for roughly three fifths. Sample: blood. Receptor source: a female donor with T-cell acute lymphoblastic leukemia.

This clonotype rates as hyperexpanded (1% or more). The CDR3 reads CSASLPDRNTEAFF. The CDR3 bases are TGCAGTGCTAGTCTGCCAGACCGGAACACTGAAGCTTTCTTT. This chain joins TRBV20-1 and TRBJ1-1; D unresolved. This CDR3 contains 14 residues. Trimming took off 3 bases at V and 1 base at J, with 12 bases between the two ends. Germline assignment: CDR1 DFQATT and CDR2 SNEGSKA (reference sequence).

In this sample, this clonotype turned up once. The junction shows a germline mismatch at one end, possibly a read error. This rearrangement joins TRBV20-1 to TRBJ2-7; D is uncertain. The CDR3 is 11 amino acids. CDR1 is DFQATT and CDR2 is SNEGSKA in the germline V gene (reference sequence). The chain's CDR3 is CSARASSEQSF. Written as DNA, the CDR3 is TGCAGTGCTCGAGCCTCCTCCGAGCAGTCCTTC.

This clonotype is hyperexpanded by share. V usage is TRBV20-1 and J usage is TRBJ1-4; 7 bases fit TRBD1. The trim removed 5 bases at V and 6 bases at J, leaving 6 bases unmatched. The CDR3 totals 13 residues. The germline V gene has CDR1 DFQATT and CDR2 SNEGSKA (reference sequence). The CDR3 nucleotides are TGCAGTGCTCACCGGGACAGCTATGAAAAACTGTTTTTT. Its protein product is CSAHRDSYEKLFF.

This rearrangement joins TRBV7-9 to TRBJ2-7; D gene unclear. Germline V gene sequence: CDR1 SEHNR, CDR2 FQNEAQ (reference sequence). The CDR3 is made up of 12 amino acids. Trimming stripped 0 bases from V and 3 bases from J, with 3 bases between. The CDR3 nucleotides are TGTGCCAGCAGCTTAGCTTACTACGAGCAGTACTTC. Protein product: CASSLAYYEQYF.

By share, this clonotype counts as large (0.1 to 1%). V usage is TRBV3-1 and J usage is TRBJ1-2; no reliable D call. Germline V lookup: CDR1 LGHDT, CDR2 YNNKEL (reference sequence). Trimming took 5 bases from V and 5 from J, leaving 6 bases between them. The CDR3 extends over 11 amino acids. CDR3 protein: CASSGVYGYTF. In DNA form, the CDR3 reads TGTGCCAGCAGCGGGGTTTATGGCTACACCTTC.

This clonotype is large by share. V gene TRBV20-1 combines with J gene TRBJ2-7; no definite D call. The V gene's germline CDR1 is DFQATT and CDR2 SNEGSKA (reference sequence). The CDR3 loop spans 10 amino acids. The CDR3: CSGLVDKQYF. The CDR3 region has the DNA TGCAGCGGTCTGGTGGATAAGCAGTACTTC.

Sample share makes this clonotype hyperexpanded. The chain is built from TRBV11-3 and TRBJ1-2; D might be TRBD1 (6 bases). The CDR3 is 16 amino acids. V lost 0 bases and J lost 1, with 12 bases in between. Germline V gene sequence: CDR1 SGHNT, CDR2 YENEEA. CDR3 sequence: CASSLEGRGGNYGYTF. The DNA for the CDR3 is TGTGCCAGCAGCTTAGAGGGCAGGGGTGGTAACTATGGCTACACCTTC.

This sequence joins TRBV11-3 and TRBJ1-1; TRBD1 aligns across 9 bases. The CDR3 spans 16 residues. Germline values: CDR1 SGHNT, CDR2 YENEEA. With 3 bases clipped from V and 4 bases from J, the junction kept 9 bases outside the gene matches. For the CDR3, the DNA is TGTGCCAGCAGCTTCAAACAGGGGGCCGGTGGCACTGAAGCTTTCTTT. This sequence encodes CASSFKQGAGGTEAFF.